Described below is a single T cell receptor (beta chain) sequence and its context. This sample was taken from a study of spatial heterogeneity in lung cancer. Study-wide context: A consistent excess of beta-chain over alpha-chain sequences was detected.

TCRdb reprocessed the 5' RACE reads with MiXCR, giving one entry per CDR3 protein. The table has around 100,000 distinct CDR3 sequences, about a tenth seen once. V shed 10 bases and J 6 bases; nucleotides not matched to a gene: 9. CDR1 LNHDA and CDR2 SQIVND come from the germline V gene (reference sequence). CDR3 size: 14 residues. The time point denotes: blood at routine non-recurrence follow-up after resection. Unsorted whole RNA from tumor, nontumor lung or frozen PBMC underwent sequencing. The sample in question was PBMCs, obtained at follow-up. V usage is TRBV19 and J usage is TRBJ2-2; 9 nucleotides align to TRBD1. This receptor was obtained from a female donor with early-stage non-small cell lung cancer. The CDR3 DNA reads TGTGCCACTCACGGGGACAGGGTTCCCGGGGAGCTGTTTTTT. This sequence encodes CATHGDRVPGELFF. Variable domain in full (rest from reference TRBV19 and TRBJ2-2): DGGITQSPKYLFRKEGQNVTLSCEQNLNHDAMYWYRQDPGQGLRLIYYSQIVNDFQKGDIAEGYSVSREKKESFPLTVTSAQKNPTAFYLCATHGDRVPGELFFGEGSRLTVL.